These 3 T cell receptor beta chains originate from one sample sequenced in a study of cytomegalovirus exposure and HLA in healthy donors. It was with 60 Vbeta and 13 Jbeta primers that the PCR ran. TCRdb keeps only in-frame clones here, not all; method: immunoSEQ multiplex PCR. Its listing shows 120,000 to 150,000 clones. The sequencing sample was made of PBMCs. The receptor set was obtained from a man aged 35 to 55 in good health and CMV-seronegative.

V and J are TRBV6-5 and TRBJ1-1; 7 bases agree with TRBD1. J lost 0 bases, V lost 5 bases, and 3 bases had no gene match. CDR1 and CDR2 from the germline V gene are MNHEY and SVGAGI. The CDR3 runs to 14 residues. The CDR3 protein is CASSRQGMNTEAFF. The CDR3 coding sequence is TGTGCCAGCAGTAGACAGGGTATGAACACTGAAGCTTTCTTT.

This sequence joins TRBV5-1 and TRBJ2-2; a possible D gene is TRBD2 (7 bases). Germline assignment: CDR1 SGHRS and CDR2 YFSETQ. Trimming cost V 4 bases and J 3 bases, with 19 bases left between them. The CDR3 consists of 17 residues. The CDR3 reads CASSLYGGAGDTGELFF. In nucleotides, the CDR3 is TGCGCCAGCAGCCTCTATGGGGGGGCCGGTGACACCGGGGAGCTGTTTTTT.

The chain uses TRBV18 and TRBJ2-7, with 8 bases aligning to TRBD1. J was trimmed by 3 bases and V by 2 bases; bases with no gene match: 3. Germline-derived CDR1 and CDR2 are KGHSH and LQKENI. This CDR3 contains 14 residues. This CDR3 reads CASSPGTGGYEQYF. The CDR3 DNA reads TGTGCCAGCTCACCAGGGACAGGAGGCTACGAGCAGTACTTC.